In its sample, the clone carrying this TCR beta chain was seen many times. Antigen: not known. The sample is drawn from a study of identical twins. Whole-study findings and limits: Not following the same donors, the study drew its conclusions from cross-sectional statistical analysis.

Healthy Caucasians were all of the donors. V was trimmed by 2 bases and J by 2 bases, leaving 11 bases between them. CDR3 length: 14 amino acids. The germline gives CDR1 SGHRS, CDR2 YFSETQ. Via MiXCR, TCRdb re-called the 5' RACE reads, giving one row per CDR3 protein. Altogether some 590,000 distinct CDR3 sequences are present, nearly 10% being singletons, with the ten largest covering approximately 3.2%. The sample also formed part of further work on yellow fever vaccine responses in identical twins.

The TCR sequence derives from a woman in her late teens or twenties in good health. J is TRBJ2-7 and V is TRBV5-1; tentative D call: TRBD2 (6 bases). Sequenced input: PBMCs. The CDR3 nucleotides read TGCGCCAGCAGCTTTGATCCGGGGGCCTACGAGCAGTACTTC. Its translation is CASSFDPGAYEQYF.